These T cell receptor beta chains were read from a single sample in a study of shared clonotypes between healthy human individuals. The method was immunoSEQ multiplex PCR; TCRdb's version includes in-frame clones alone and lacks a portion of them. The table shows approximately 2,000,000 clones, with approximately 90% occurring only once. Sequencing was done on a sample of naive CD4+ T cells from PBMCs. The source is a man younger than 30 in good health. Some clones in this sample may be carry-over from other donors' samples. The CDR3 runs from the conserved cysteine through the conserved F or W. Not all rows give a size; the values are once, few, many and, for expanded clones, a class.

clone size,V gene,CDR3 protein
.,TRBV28,CASSPQGQLTGELFF
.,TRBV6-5,CASSYSRGASYEQYF
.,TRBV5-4,CAVGVPPTDTQYF
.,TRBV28,CASSLSRTSLGKTQYF
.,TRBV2,CASSGGSSVPSTDTQYF
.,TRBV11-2,CASSFRTGQGYEQYF
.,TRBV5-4,CASSIGGLEVETQYF
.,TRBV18,CASSPTTANTGELFF
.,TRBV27,CASSLTGGRETDTQYF
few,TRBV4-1,CASSQSTQATGYTF
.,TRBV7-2,CASSTDRASEQFF
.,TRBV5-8,CASSPWGTEAGEQYF
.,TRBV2,CASRREGQGSSRGAFF
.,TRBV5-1,CASREGGSSYNEQFF
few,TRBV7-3,CASSLRPGLHTYEQYF
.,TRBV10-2,CASSEGRNTEAFF